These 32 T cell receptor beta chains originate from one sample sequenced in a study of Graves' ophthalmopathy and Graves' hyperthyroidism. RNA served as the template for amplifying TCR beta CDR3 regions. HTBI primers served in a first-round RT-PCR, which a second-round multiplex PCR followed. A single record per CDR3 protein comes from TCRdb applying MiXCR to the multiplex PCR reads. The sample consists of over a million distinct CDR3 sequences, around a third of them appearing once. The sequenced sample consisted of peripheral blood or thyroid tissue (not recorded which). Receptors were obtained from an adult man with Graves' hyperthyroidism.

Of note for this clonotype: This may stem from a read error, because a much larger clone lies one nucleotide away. CDR3 sequence (DNA): TGTGTCAGCAGTGACAGGGGGCTAGGCTACACCTTC. Protein sequence: CVSSDRGLGYTF. V usage is TRBV6-2 or TRBV6-3 and J usage is TRBJ1-2, with 10 bases lining up with TRBD1. Germline values: CDR1 MNHEY, CDR2 SVGEGT. CDR3 length: 12 residues.

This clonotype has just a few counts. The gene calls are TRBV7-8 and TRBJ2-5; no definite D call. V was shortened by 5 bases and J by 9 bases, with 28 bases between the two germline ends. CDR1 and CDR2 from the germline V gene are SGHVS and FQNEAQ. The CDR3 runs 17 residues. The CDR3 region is CASSQGEGRQAEKAQYF. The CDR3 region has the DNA TGTGCCAGCAGCCAAGGTGAAGGCAGGCAGGCGGAAAAGGCCCAGTACTTC.

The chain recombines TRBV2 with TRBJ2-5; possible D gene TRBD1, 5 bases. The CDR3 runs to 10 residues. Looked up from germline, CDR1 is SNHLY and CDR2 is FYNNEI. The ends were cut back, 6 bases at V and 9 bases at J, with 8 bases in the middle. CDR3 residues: CASSPGSQYF. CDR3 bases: TGTGCCAGCAGCCCAGGGTCCCAGTACTTC. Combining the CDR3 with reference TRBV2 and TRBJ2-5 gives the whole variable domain EPEVTQTPSHQVTQMGQEVILRCVPISNHLYFYWYRQILGQKVEFLVSFYNNEISEKSEIFDDQFSVERPDGSNFTLKIRSTKLEDSAMYFCASSPGSQYFGPGTRLLVL.

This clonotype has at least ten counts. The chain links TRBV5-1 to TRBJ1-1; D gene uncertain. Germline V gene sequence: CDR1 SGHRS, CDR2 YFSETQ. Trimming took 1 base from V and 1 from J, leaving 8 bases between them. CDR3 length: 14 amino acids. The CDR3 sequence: CASSLRTANTEAFF. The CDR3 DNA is TGCGCCAGCAGCTTGAGGACGGCGAACACTGAAGCTTTCTTT.

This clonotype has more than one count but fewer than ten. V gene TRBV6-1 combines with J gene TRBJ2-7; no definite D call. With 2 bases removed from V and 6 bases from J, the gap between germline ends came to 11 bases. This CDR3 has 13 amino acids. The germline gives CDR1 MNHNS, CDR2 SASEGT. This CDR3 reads CASSELGSGEQYF. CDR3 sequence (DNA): TGTGCCAGCAGTGAACTGGGTTCCGGCGAGCAGTACTTC.

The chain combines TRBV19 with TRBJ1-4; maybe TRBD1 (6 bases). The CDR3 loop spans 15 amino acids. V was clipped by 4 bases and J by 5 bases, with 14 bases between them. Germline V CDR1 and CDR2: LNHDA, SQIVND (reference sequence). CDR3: CASSNHRAGNEKLFF. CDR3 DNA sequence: TGTGCCAGTAGTAACCACAGGGCCGGAAATGAAAAACTGTTTTTT.

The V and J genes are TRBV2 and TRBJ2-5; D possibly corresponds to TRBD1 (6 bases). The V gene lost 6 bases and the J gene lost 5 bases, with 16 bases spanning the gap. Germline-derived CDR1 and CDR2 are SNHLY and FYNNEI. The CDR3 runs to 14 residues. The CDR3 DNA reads TGTGCCAGCAGCGCCCTACAGGGTGGTGAGACCCAGTACTTC. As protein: CASSALQGGETQYF. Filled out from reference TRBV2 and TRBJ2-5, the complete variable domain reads EPEVTQTPSHQVTQMGQEVILRCVPISNHLYFYWYRQILGQKVEFLVSFYNNEISEKSEIFDDQFSVERPDGSNFTLKIRSTKLEDSAMYFCASSALQGGETQYFGPGTRLLVL.

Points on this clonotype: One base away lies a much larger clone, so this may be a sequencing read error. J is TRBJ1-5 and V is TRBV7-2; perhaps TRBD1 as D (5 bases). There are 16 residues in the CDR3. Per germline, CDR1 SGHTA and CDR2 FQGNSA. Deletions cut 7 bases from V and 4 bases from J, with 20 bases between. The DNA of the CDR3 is TGTGCCAGCACTCCCGGGTGGGCAGAGGGGAATCAGCCCCAGCATTTT. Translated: CASTPGWAEGNQPQHF.

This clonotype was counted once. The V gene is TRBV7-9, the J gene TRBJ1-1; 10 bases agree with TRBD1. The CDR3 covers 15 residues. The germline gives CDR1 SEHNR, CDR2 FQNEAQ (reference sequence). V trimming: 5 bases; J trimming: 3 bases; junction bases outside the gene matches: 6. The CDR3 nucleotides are TGTGCCAGCAGCCCCCGGGACAGGGGTCACACTGAAGCTTTCTTT. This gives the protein CASSPRDRGHTEAFF.

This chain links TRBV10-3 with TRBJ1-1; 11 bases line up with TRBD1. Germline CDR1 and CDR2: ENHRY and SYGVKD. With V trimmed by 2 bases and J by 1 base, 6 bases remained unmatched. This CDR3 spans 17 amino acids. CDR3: CAISELGTGGRNTEAFF. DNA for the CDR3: TGTGCCATCAGTGAGCTCGGGACAGGGGGTAGGAACACTGAAGCTTTCTTT.

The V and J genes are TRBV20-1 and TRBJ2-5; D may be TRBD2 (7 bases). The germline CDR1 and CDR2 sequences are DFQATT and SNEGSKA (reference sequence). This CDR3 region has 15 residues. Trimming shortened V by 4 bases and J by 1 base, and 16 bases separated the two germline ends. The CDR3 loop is CSATKGGGLQETQYF. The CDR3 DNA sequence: TGCAGTGCTACTAAGGGAGGGGGGCTCCAAGAGACCCAGTACTTC.

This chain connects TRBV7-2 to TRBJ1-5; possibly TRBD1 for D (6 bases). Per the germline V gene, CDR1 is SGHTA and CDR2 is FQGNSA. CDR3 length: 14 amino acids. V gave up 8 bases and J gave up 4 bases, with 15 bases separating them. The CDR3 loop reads CASGDRTANQPQHF. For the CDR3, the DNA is TGTGCCAGCGGGGATCGGACAGCAAATCAGCCCCAGCATTTT.

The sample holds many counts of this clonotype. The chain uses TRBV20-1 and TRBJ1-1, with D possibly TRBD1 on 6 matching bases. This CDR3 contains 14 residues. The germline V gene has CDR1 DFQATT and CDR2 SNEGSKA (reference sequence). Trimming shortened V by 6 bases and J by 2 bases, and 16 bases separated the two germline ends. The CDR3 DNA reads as TGCAGTGCCATACAGGGCGTGAGTAACACTGAAGCTTTCTTT. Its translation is CSAIQGVSNTEAFF.

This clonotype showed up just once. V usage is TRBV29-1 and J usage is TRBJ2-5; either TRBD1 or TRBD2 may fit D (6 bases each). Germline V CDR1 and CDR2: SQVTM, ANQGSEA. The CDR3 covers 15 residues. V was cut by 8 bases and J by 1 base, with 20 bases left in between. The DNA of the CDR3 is TGCAGCAGTTTCCGGGGACTGACAGGCCAAGAGACCCAGTACTTC. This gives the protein CSSFRGLTGQETQYF.

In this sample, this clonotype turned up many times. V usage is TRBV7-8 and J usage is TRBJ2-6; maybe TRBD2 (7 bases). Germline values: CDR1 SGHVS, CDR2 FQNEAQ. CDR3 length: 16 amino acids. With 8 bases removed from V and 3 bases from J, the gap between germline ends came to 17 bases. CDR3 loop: CASFGEGEVGANVLTF. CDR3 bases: TGTGCCAGCTTCGGGGAGGGGGAGGTTGGGGCCAACGTCCTGACTTTC.

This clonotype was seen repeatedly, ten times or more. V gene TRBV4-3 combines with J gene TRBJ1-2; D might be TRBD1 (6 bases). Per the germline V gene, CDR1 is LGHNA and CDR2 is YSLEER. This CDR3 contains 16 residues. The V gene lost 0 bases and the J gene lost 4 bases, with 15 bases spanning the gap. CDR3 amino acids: CASSQDSGGAGYGYTF. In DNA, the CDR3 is TGCGCCAGCAGCCAAGATAGCGGGGGCGCAGGCTATGGCTACACCTTC.

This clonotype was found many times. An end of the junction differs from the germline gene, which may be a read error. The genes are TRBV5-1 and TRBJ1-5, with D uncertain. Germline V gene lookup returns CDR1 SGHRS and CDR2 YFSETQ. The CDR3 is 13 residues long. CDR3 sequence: CASSLGYNQPQHF. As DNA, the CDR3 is TGTGCCAGCAGCTTGGGATACAATCAGCCCCAGCATTTT. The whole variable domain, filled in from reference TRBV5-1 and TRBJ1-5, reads KAGVTQTPRYLIKTRGQQVTLSCSPISGHRSVSWYQQTPGQGLQFLFEYFSETQRNKGNFPGRFSGRQFSNSRSEMNVSTLELGDSALYLCASSLGYNQPQHFGDGTRLSIL.

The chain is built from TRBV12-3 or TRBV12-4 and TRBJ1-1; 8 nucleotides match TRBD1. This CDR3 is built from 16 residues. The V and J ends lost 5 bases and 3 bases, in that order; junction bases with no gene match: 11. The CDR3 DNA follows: TGTGCCAGCAGTGACTCCCGGACAGGGTATTACACTGAAGCTTTCTTT. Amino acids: CASSDSRTGYYTEAFF.

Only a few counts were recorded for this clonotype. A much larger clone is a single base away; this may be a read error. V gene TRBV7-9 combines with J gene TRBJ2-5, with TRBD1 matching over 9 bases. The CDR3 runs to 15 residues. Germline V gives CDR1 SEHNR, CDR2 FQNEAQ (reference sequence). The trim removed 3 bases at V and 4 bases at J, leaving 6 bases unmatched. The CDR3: CASSLDGTGRETQYF. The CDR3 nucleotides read TGTGCCAGCAGCTTGGACGGGACAGGGAGAGAGACCCAGTACTTC.

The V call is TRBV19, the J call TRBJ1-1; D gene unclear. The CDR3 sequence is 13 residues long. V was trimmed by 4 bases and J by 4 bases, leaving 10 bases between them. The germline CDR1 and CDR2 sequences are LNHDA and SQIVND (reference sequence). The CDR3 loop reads CASSTQVGTEAFF. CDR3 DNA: TGTGCCAGTAGTACGCAGGTGGGCACTGAAGCTTTCTTT.

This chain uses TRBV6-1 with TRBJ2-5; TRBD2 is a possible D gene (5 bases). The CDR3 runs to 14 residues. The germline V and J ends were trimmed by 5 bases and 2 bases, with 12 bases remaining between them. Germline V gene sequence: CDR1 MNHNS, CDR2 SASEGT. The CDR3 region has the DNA TGTGCCAGCAGTTACCTGGACTTACAAGAGACCCAGTACTTC. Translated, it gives CASSYLDLQETQYF.

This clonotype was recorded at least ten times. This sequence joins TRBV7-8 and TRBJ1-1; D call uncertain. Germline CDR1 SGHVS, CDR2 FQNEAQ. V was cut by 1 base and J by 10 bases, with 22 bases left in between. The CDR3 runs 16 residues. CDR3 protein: CASSLGSAVNVESAFF. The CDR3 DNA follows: TGTGCCAGCAGCTTAGGTTCAGCGGTTAACGTAGAGTCAGCTTTCTTT.

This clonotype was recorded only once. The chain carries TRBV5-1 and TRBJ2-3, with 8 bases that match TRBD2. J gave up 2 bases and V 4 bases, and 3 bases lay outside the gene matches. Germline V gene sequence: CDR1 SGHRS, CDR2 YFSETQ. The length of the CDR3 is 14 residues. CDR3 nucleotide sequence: TGCGCCAGCAGCAAGGGACTAGTCACAGATACGCAGTATTTT. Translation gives CASSKGLVTDTQYF.

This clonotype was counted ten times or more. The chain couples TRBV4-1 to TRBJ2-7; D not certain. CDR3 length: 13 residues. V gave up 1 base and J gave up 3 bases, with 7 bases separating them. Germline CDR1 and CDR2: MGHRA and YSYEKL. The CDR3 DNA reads TGCGCCAGCAGCCAAGGATCCAACTACGAGCAGTACTTC. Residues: CASSQGSNYEQYF.

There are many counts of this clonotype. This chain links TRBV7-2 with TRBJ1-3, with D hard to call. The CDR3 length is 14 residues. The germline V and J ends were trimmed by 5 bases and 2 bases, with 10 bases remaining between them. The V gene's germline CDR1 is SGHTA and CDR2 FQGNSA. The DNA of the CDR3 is TGTGCCAGCAGCCAAGCTCTGGCTGGAAACACCATATATTTT. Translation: CASSQALAGNTIYF.

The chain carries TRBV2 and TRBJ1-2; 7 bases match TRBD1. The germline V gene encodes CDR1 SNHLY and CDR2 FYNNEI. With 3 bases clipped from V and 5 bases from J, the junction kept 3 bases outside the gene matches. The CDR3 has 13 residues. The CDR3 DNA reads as TGTGCCAGCAGTGACGACAGGGAGTATGGCTACACCTTC. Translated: CASSDDREYGYTF.

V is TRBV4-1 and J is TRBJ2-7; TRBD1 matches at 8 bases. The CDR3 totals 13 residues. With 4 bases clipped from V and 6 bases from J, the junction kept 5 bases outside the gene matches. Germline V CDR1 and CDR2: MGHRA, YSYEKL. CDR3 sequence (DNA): TGCGCCAGCAGCCTACCAGGGGGCCGCGAGCAGTACTTC. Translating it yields CASSLPGGREQYF.

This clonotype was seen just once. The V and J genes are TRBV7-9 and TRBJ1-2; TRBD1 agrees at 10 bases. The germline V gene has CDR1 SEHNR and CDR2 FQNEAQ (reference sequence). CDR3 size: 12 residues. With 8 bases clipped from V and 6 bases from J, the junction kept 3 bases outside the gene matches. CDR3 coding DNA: TGTGCCAGCCTCGGACAGGGGGATGGCTACACCTTC. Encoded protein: CASLGQGDGYTF.

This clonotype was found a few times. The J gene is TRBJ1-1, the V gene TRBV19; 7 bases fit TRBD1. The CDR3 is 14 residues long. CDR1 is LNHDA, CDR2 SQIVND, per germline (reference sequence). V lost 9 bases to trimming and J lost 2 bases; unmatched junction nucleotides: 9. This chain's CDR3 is CASNQQGRNTEAFF. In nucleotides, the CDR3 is TGTGCCAGCAATCAACAGGGGCGCAACACTGAAGCTTTCTTT.

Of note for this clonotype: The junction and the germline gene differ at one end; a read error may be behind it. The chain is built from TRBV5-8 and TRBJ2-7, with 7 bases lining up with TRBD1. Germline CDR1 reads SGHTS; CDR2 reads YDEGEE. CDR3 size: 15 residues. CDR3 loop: CASSQFRTGTYEQYF. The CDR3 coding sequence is TGCGCCAGCAGCCAATTTAGGACAGGAACCTACGAGCAGTACTTC.

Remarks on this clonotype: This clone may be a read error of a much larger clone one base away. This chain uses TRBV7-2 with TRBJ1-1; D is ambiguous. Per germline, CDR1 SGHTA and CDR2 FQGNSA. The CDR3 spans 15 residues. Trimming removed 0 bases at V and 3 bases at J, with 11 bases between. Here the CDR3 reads CASSLARRSYTEAFF. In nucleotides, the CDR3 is TGTGCCAGCAGCTTAGCGAGACGCTCGTACACTGAAGCTTTCTTT.

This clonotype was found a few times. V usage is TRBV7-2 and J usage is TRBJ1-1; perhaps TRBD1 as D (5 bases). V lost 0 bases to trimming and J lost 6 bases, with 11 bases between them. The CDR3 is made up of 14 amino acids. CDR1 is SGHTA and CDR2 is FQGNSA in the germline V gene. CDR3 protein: CASSLAQGTPEAFF. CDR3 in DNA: TGTGCCAGCAGCTTAGCGCAGGGAACCCCTGAAGCTTTCTTT.